One sample yielded the 10 T cell receptor beta chains listed below, sequenced in a study of blood T cell repertoires in COVID-19. Sequenced by immunoSEQ multiplex PCR; TCRdb stores in-frame clones only, minus some. The sample lists about 77,000 clones, roughly 90% seen once, with about 16% in the top ten. The specimen was peripheral blood. These receptors originate from a woman older than 75 with active or convalescent COVID-19.

The chain's CDR3 is CASSGQGETQYF. CDR3 nucleotide sequence: TGTGCCAGCAGCGGACAGGGAGAGACCCAGTACTTC. The chain couples TRBV7-7 to TRBJ2-5; 8 bases are shared with TRBD1. With 5 bases clipped from V and 4 bases from J, the junction kept 0 bases outside the gene matches. The germline CDR1 and CDR2 sequences are SSHAT and FNYEAQ (reference sequence). The CDR3 runs 12 residues.

The chain combines TRBV24-1 with TRBJ1-1; 8 nucleotides match TRBD1. The CDR3 has 16 amino acids. Per the germline V gene, CDR1 is KGHDR and CDR2 is SFDVKD. V shed 3 bases, J shed 3 bases, and the junction held 8 bases outside the gene matches. The CDR3 sequence: CATSDHRGTGHTEAFF. The CDR3 DNA is TGTGCCACCAGTGATCACCGAGGGACAGGTCACACTGAAGCTTTCTTT.

J is TRBJ1-1 and V is TRBV6-6; a weak D match, TRBD1 (6 bases). Germline assignment: CDR1 MNHNY and CDR2 SVGAGI (reference sequence). Between the trimmed V and J ends, which lost 0 bases and 6 bases, there was a span of 8 bases. The CDR3 has 13 amino acids. The CDR3 spells CASSYSQGSEAFF. The DNA of the CDR3 is TGTGCCAGCAGTTACTCCCAGGGGTCTGAAGCTTTCTTT.

This chain connects TRBV6-5 to TRBJ1-3; TRBD1 aligns across 7 bases. The CDR3 length is 14 residues. Germline CDR1 and CDR2: MNHEY and SVGAGI. V lost 6 bases, J lost 3 bases, and 5 bases stayed unmatched. CDR3 residues: CASRTGRRGNTIYF. The CDR3 DNA is TGTGCCAGCAGGACAGGGCGGCGTGGAAACACCATATATTTT.

V usage is TRBV27 and J usage is TRBJ2-7, with a tentative D call TRBD1 (5 bases). CDR1 is MNHEY, CDR2 SMNVEV, per germline (reference sequence). V was clipped by 5 bases and J by 0 bases, with 11 bases between them. This CDR3 spans 14 amino acids. CDR3 in DNA: TGTGCCAGCAGTCTTCTTGGGGCCTCCTACGAGCAGTACTTC. It specifies CASSLLGASYEQYF.

The chain carries TRBV7-8 and TRBJ1-5; D uncertain. This CDR3 has 15 residues. In germline, CDR1 is SGHVS, CDR2 FQNEAQ. The V and J ends lost 3 bases and 1 base respectively, with 10 bases between them. The CDR3 is CASSFSGVSNQPQHF. The CDR3 bases are TGTGCCAGCAGCTTTTCCGGTGTAAGCAATCAGCCCCAGCATTTT.

This sequence joins TRBV7-2 and TRBJ2-7, with D tentatively TRBD2 (6 bases). The CDR3 runs to 15 residues. V lost 6 bases and J 0 bases, leaving 15 bases between the germline ends. Germline V gene lookup returns CDR1 SGHTA and CDR2 FQGNSA. The CDR3 loop is CASSSEAGRSYEQYF. CDR3 DNA sequence: TGTGCCAGCAGTTCCGAAGCGGGCCGCTCCTACGAGCAGTACTTC. The full variable domain, with the rest looked up from reference TRBV7-2 and TRBJ2-7, is GAGVSQSPSNKVTEKGKDVELRCDPISGHTALYWYRQSLGQGLEFLIYFQGNSAPDKSGLPSDRFSAERTGGSVSTLTIQRTQQEDSAVYLCASSSEAGRSYEQYFGPGTRLTVT.

The rearrangement links TRBV19 to TRBJ1-6; 8 nucleotides line up with TRBD1. V gave up 7 bases and J gave up 10 bases; unmatched junction bases: 9. CDR1 is LNHDA, CDR2 SQIVND, per germline (reference sequence). This CDR3 has 14 residues. CDR3 in amino acids: CASTPQGADSPLHF. The CDR3 bases are TGTGCCAGTACCCCGCAGGGGGCGGACTCACCCCTCCACTTT. The full variable domain, with the rest looked up from reference TRBV19 and TRBJ1-6, is DGGITQSPKYLFRKEGQNVTLSCEQNLNHDAMYWYRQDPGQGLRLIYYSQIVNDFQKGDIAEGYSVSREKKESFPLTVTSAQKNPTAFYLCASTPQGADSPLHFGNGTRLTVT.

V usage is TRBV5-4 and J usage is TRBJ1-1; D is ambiguous. V was shortened by 4 bases and J by 2 bases, with 12 bases between the two germline ends. Germline CDR1 SGHNT, CDR2 YYREEE (reference sequence). This CDR3 spans 14 amino acids. The DNA of the CDR3 is TGTGCCAGCAGCGGCCTGGCCCTTAACACTGAAGCTTTCTTT. It specifies CASSGLALNTEAFF.

The J gene is TRBJ2-2, the V gene TRBV3-1 (or the pseudogene TRBV3-2), with 8 bases aligning to TRBD1. The trim removed 4 bases at V and 2 bases at J, leaving 6 bases unmatched. CDR3 length equals 16 residues. CDR1 and CDR2 from the germline V gene are LGHDT and YNNKEL (reference sequence). The CDR3 loop reads CASSLPDRGNTGELFF. CDR3 nucleotide sequence: TGTGCCAGCAGCCTACCAGACAGGGGTAACACCGGGGAGCTGTTTTTT.